This is a list of T cell receptor beta chains from one sample in a study of post-analysis software for immune sequencing data. One entry per CDR3 protein results from TCRdb running MiXCR on the PCR reads. Among roughly 730,000 distinct CDR3 sequences listed, around 27% were seen once. Sequenced material: blood. These receptors all stem from a girl aged 5-17 years with multiple sclerosis. The CDR3 runs from the conserved cysteine through the conserved F or W. The D gene is left open where the match is weak. The size field is filled for only some rows; it gives once, few, many or a size class.

cdr3_aa | cdr3_nt | d_call | v_call | clone_size | j_call
CASYKSYFGEQFF | TGTGCCAGCTATAAAAGTTATTTCGGGGAGCAGTTCTTC | - | TRBV6-5 | few | TRBJ2-1
CASSLARESYEQYF | TGTGCCAGCAGCTTAGCGAGGGAATCCTACGAGCAGTACTTC | - | TRBV7-2 | once | TRBJ2-7
CASSPGQGLGYEQYF | TGTGCCAGCAGCCCGGGACAGGGGTTAGGCTACGAGCAGTACTTC | TRBD1 | TRBV27 | - | TRBJ2-7
CASSQDWGDSGYGYTF | TGCGCCAGCAGCCAAGATTGGGGGGACTCGGGCTATGGCTACACCTTC | - | TRBV4-1 | few | TRBJ1-2
CSVEARAGSYGYTF | TGCAGCGTTGAAGCGCGCGCAGGAAGCTATGGCTACACCTTC | - | TRBV29-1 | - | TRBJ1-2
CASSSGLAGLGPQYF | TGTGCCAGCAGTTCGGGACTAGCGGGTTTGGGGCCCCAGTACTTC | TRBD2 | TRBV27 | few | TRBJ2-5
CASSSLAGGVTDTQYF | TGTGCCAGCAGCTCCTTAGCGGGGGGGGTCACAGATACGCAGTATTTT | TRBD2 | TRBV5-6 | - | TRBJ2-3
CASSYSGTDLRGYTF | TGTGCCAGCAGTTACTCCGGGACAGACTTGAGGGGCTACACCTTC | TRBD1 | TRBV6-6 | - | TRBJ1-2
CASSQETSGTSGANVLTF | TGTGCCAGCAGCCAAGAGACTAGCGGGACCTCTGGGGCCAACGTCCTGACTTTC | TRBD2 | TRBV3-1 | few | TRBJ2-6
CASSQVEGSSGANVLTF | TGTGCCAGCAGCCAAGTAGAGGGTAGCTCTGGGGCCAACGTCCTGACTTTC | - | TRBV14 | few | TRBJ2-6
CASSPMEQSGQYF | TGTGCCAGCTCCCCCATGGAACAATCGGGGCAGTATTTT | - | TRBV18 | few | TRBJ2-3
CASSSPRAGSRDTQYF | TGTGCCAGCAGCTCACCCCGGGCAGGATCGCGGGATACGCAGTATTTT | - | TRBV5-6 | few | TRBJ2-3
CASSPEGLAYEQYF | TGCGCCAGCAGCCCAGAGGGCTTGGCCTACGAGCAGTACTTC | - | TRBV4-1 | - | TRBJ2-7
CASSPSGGVDTQYF | TGTGCCAGCAGTCCTAGCGGGGGGGTAGATACGCAGTATTTT | TRBD2 | TRBV12-3/TRBV12-4 | few | TRBJ2-3
CSARVSGVNDEKLFF | TGCAGTGCTAGAGTCTCAGGGGTTAACGATGAAAAACTGTTTTTT | - | TRBV20-1 | - | TRBJ1-4
CASSSVQGRYGYTF | TGTGCCAGCAGCTCCGTACAGGGGAGGTATGGCTACACCTTC | TRBD1 | TRBV7-2 | - | TRBJ1-2
CASSFPSGAQETQYF | TGCGCCAGCAGCTTTCCTAGCGGGGCCCAAGAGACCCAGTACTTC | TRBD2 | TRBV5-1 | - | TRBJ2-5
CANSPRQGSHEQYF | TGCGCCAACAGCCCCCGACAGGGGAGTCACGAGCAGTACTTC | TRBD1 | TRBV4-3 | - | TRBJ2-7
CASQGRRSSYNEQFF | TGCGCCAGCCAGGGACGGAGGAGCTCCTACAATGAGCAGTTCTTC | - | TRBV5-1 | few | TRBJ2-1
CASSLGLETFF | TGTGCCAGCAGCTTAGGTCTAGAGACGTTCTTC | - | TRBV11-2 | - | TRBJ2-1
CASSRGTEVSGANVLTF | TGTGCCAGCAGCCGAGGGACTGAGGTCTCTGGGGCCAACGTCCTGACTTTC | - | TRBV3-1 | - | TRBJ2-6
CSVAESDEQFF | TGCAGCGTTGCCGAGTCCGATGAGCAGTTCTTC | - | TRBV29-1 | many | TRBJ2-1
CASSLRWTTEAFF | TGTGCCAGCAGCTTAAGGTGGACCACTGAAGCTTTCTTT | - | TRBV7-8 | - | TRBJ1-1
CASSQAGQYPGTQYF | TGTGCCAGCAGCCAAGCCGGACAGTATCCAGGGACCCAGTACTTC | - | TRBV3-1 | few | TRBJ2-5
CASTGLAGARYNEQFF | TGTGCCAGCACGGGACTAGCGGGAGCGAGATACAATGAGCAGTTCTTC | TRBD2 | TRBV27 | few | TRBJ2-1